Listed below are T cell receptor beta chains from one sample, sequenced in a study of T cell repertoires in cytomegalovirus infection. These receptors are not linked to any known antigen. One entry per CDR3 protein results from TCRdb running MiXCR on the reads. The data contain 340,000 or so distinct CDR3 sequences, roughly 25% of them seen just once; the ten biggest clones take up roughly 15%. The sequences come from cultured PBMCs, collected from culture after CMV antigen stimulation. The receptor set was obtained from a human donor in good health (CMV status not recorded). Some clones in this sample may be carry-over from other donors' samples. CDR3s include the opening cysteine and the closing phenylalanine or tryptophan. A D gene is named only where the DNA matches it firmly. Expanded clones are given a class, and other clones once, few, many or no size at all.

clone_size d_call j_call v_call cdr3_nt cdr3_aa
few TRBD1 TRBJ1-5 TRBV20-1 TGCAGTGCAAGGGACAGTAGCAATCAGCCCCAGCATTTT CSARDSSNQPQHF
. . TRBJ2-1 TRBV7-3 TGTGCCAGCAGCTTAGTTCAGGGAATCGGAATGAGCAATGAGCAGTTCTTC CASSLVQGIGMSNEQFF
few . TRBJ2-2 TRBV27 TGTGCCAGCAGCAAAGCGGACCTTGACATGAACACCGGGGAGCTGTTTTTT CASSKADLDMNTGELFF
. TRBD1 TRBJ1-2 TRBV29-1 TGCAGCGCCTACGGGACAGTGTCACGGACTAACTATGGCTACACCTTC CSAYGTVSRTNYGYTF
. TRBD2 TRBJ2-5 TRBV5-1 TGCGCCAGCACCCGTAGCGGGAGGGAAGAAGAGACCCAGTACTTC CASTRSGREEETQYF
few TRBD1 TRBJ1-2 TRBV19 TGTGCCAGTAGTATTCCCCGACAGGGCAGCTACACCTTC CASSIPRQGSYTF
. TRBD2 TRBJ2-3 TRBV27 TGTGCCAGCAGTGGACTAGCGGGAACAGATACGCAGTATTTT CASSGLAGTDTQYF
few . TRBJ2-5 TRBV11-2 TGTGCCAGCAGCTTAAGGCAGTTTGAGACCCAGTACTTC CASSLRQFETQYF
many . TRBJ2-2 TRBV7-2 TGTGCCAGCAGCTTAGCGGGTAGCAACACCGGGGAGCTGTTTTTT CASSLAGSNTGELFF
many . TRBJ2-1 TRBV7-2 TGTGCCAGCAGCTTATTTCGGAGGAATGAGCAGTTCTTC CASSLFRRNEQFF
. TRBD2 TRBJ2-3 TRBV12-3/TRBV12-4 TGTGCCAGCAGTACTCTAGCGGAGCTCGGAGATACGCAGTATTTT CASSTLAELGDTQYF
. . TRBJ2-1 TRBV7-7 TGTGCTAGCAGCCCCGGGGAGGTCGGTGAGCAGTTCTTC CASSPGEVGEQFF
many . TRBJ2-2 TRBV7-8 TGTGCCAGCAGCTTAGATCGGGTACTGGGACTCGCTCGAGGCACCGGGGAGCTGTTTTTT CASSLDRVLGLARGTGELFF
many TRBD2 TRBJ2-7 TRBV11-1 TGTGCCAGCAGCTTAGCGGGAGGGCCTGGCGAGCAGTACTTC CASSLAGGPGEQYF
. . TRBJ2-5 TRBV12-3/TRBV12-4 TGTGCCAGCAGCAGTCATGCAGATCAGGGGGAGACCCAGTACTTC CASSSHADQGETQYF
. . TRBJ2-1 TRBV20-1 TGCAGTGCTAGACACCCAGGGCGGCCGAGCTCCTACAATGAGCAGTTCTTC CSARHPGRPSSYNEQFF
many TRBD2 TRBJ2-3 TRBV7-2 TGTGCCAGCAGCTATGGCGGGAGGGCCGGTGATTTGCAGTATTTT CASSYGGRAGDLQYF
. . TRBJ2-7 TRBV4-1 TGCGCCAGCAGCCAACATACAGACGCCCTCTACGAGCAGTACTTC CASSQHTDALYEQYF
. . TRBJ1-1 TRBV6-4 TGTGCCAGCAGTGACACCCCAGGGGTTTTGGGTGAAGCTTTCTTT CASSDTPGVLGEAFF
. TRBD1 TRBJ1-3 TRBV28 TGTGCCAGCAGTTCCGGGACAGAAAGAAACACCATATATTTT CASSSGTERNTIYF
. TRBD1 TRBJ1-5 TRBV28 TGTGCCAGCAGTCCAGGGGGGACCAAGCAGCCCCAGCATTTT CASSPGGTKQPQHF
. . TRBJ2-1 TRBV28 TGTGCCAGCAGTTTCAGGGGCCCAGCGGTAGAGCAGTTCTTC CASSFRGPAVEQFF
. . TRBJ1-2 TRBV4-3 TGCGCCAGCAGCCAAGACTTGTTTTTTCGGGCGGCCTATGGCTACACCTTC CASSQDLFFRAAYGYTF
many TRBD1 TRBJ2-3 TRBV24-1 TGTGCCACCAGTGATTCTCGGACAGGGACGGTGACAGATACGCAGTATTTT CATSDSRTGTVTDTQYF
few TRBD1 TRBJ1-2 TRBV6-6 TGTGCCAGCAGTATTGGACAGGGGGGTAGAGGCTACACCTTC CASSIGQGGRGYTF